This is a list of T cell receptor beta chains from one sample in a study of identical twins. TCRdb reprocessed the 5' RACE reads via MiXCR and lists one record per CDR3 protein. The table records some 200,000 distinct CDR3 sequences, around 6.8% of them present only once. These data were also reused for a study on yellow fever vaccine responses in identical twins.

The sample comprised memory (CD45RO+) T cells sorted from blood. The source is a woman under 30 in good health. The CDR3 runs from the conserved cysteine through the conserved F or W. D genes are given only for firm matches. The size field is filled for only some rows; it gives once, few, many or a size class.

V: TRBV7-2
size: few
J: TRBJ2-5
D: TRBD2
length: 15
CDR3: CASSLAAGGQETQYF
DNA: TGTGCCAGCAGCTTAGCGGCGGGGGGTCAAGAGACCCAGTACTTC

V: TRBV5-1
size: few
J: TRBJ2-2
D: NA
length: 15
CDR3: CATYGGGANTGELFF
DNA: TGCGCCACCTACGGAGGAGGGGCGAACACCGGGGAGCTGTTTTTT

V: TRBV11-2
size: NA
J: TRBJ2-2
D: TRBD2
length: 20
CDR3: CASSSKPGLAGGRGTGELFF
DNA: TGTGCCAGCAGCTCCAAACCGGGACTAGCGGGGGGCCGTGGCACCGGGGAGCTGTTTTTT

V: TRBV5-4
size: NA
J: TRBJ2-3
D: NA
length: 14
CDR3: CASSVWRRTDTQYF
DNA: TGTGCCAGCAGCGTGTGGCGACGCACAGATACGCAGTATTTT

V: TRBV7-8
size: NA
J: TRBJ2-6
D: NA
length: 19
CDR3: CASSLSRVGTQSGANVLTF
DNA: TGTGCCAGCAGCTTGTCTCGGGTCGGGACTCAGTCTGGGGCCAACGTCCTGACTTTC

V: TRBV6-1
size: many
J: TRBJ1-2
D: NA
length: 15
CDR3: CASSPQRGSNYGYTF
DNA: TGTGCCAGCAGTCCGCAACGGGGATCTAACTATGGCTACACCTTC

V: TRBV18
size: NA
J: TRBJ2-1
D: TRBD2
length: 17
CDR3: CASSQNGGTGFANEQFF
DNA: TGTGCCAGCTCACAGAACGGGGGGACGGGGTTTGCGAATGAGCAGTTCTTC

V: TRBV20-1
size: few
J: TRBJ1-5
D: NA
length: 14
CDR3: CSTLDRRDNQPQHF
DNA: TGCAGTACTCTCGACAGGAGGGACAATCAGCCCCAGCATTTT

V: TRBV28
size: few
J: TRBJ1-1
D: TRBD1
length: 14
CDR3: CASSRQGGIAEAFF
DNA: TGTGCCAGCAGTAGACAGGGAGGGATCGCTGAAGCTTTCTTT

V: TRBV21-1
size: many
J: TRBJ2-7
D: NA
length: 17
CDR3: CASSFRTSGHISYEQYF
DNA: TGTGCCAGCAGCTTCCGGACTAGCGGGCATATCTCCTACGAGCAGTACTTC

V: TRBV20-1
size: few
J: TRBJ1-6
D: TRBD1
length: 13
CDR3: CSAEKPGGSPLHF
DNA: TGCAGTGCTGAAAAGCCAGGGGGTTCACCCCTCCACTTT

V: TRBV11-2
size: few
J: TRBJ1-1
D: NA
length: 14
CDR3: CASGKTVLNTEAFF
DNA: TGTGCCAGCGGCAAGACAGTGTTGAACACTGAAGCTTTCTTT

V: TRBV7-9
size: many
J: TRBJ2-7
D: TRBD2
length: 15
CDR3: CASSSSGSRSYEQYF
DNA: TGTGCCAGCAGCTCGAGCGGGAGTCGATCCTACGAGCAGTACTTC

V: TRBV11-2
size: NA
J: TRBJ2-1
D: NA
length: 15
CDR3: CASSASGGDYNEQFF
DNA: TGTGCCAGCAGCGCGTCGGGCGGGGATTACAATGAGCAGTTCTTC

V: TRBV6-1
size: few
J: TRBJ2-3
D: TRBD1
length: 12
CDR3: CASRTGADTQYF
DNA: TGTGCCAGCAGGACAGGGGCAGATACGCAGTATTTT